A selection of T cell receptor beta chains follows, all from one sample in a study of shared clonotypes between healthy human individuals. Libraries were prepared by immunoSEQ multiplex PCR; TCRdb keeps only in-frame clonotypes and omits some of them. The repertoire includes some 2,000,000 clones, approximately 94% of them detected once, and 0.9% to 1.4% sits in the top ten. The specimen was naive CD8+ T cells sorted from blood. These receptors originate from a man aged 18 to 30 in good health. Each CDR3 is given with its conserved first and last residue. Fields, in order: clone size, V gene, J gene, CDR3 protein. Clone size is not always given. Where it is, it says once, few, many or a class for expanded clones.

NA	TRBV6-1	TRBJ1-3	CASSEFGASGNTIYF
once	TRBV14	TRBJ2-3	CASSPPFSSPSTDTQYF
NA	TRBV13	TRBJ1-4	CASSLTGATNEKLFF
NA	TRBV5-1	TRBJ2-1	CASSPGTGGPYNEQFF
NA	TRBV18	TRBJ1-1	CASSPPGDEAFF
once	TRBV11-2	TRBJ1-6	CASSLVRVLGDSPLHF
NA	TRBV27	TRBJ1-2	CASSSRRGLGYTF
NA	TRBV5-6	TRBJ2-1	CASSSNPVGKVDEQFF
NA	TRBV9	TRBJ2-7	CASSSRDTSSYEQYF
NA	TRBV5-6	TRBJ1-1	CASSWGTEAFF
few	TRBV29-1	TRBJ1-1	CSVEPNTEAFF
NA	TRBV7-6	TRBJ2-7	CASSSDIVGGEQYF
NA	TRBV7-9	TRBJ2-5	CASKQGAGAETQYF
NA	TRBV28	TRBJ1-1	CASSLAGPTYTEAFF
NA	TRBV10-2	TRBJ2-7	CASSGTESSYEQYF
NA	TRBV10-3	TRBJ1-1	CAITSPGTGVTEAFF
NA	TRBV7-2	TRBJ2-3	CASSPRYQVTSTDTQYF
NA	TRBV6-4	TRBJ2-1	CASSDPNNEQFF
NA	TRBV4-1	TRBJ2-1	CASSQERLAGGNEQFF
NA	TRBV10-3	TRBJ2-5	CAISDPGTGTAQETQYF
NA	TRBV6-5	TRBJ1-1	CASSYTDNTEAFF
NA	TRBV7-9	TRBJ2-7	CASSFSASYEQYF
NA	TRBV5-1	TRBJ1-5	CASSPRTGMGNQPQHF
NA	TRBV25-1	TRBJ1-1	CASSEYPETEAFF
NA	TRBV27	TRBJ1-1	CASMGEGGLVSAEAFF
NA	TRBV9	TRBJ2-1	CASSAWEGSHEQFF
once	TRBV4-1	TRBJ1-5	CASSPGTSNQPQHF
NA	TRBV7-9	TRBJ1-1	CASSPQSPQGNTEAFF
NA	TRBV4-1	TRBJ2-7	CASSQETLGAYEQYF
once	TRBV11-2	TRBJ1-6	CASSLRGENSPLHF
NA	TRBV6-5	TRBJ1-2	CASRKQGKSHYGYTF
NA	TRBV9	TRBJ2-2	CASSVALSTGELFF
NA	TRBV7-6	TRBJ2-3	CASSPPGSDTQYF
once	TRBV7-9	TRBJ1-2	CASRQDYGYTF
NA	TRBV10-3	TRBJ1-1	CAISEPSVAEAFF
many	TRBV14	TRBJ2-2	CASSQRGQVTGELFF
NA	TRBV28	TRBJ2-7	CASSPMTGAPYEQYF
NA	TRBV5-1	TRBJ2-7	CASSLVRLRTEAYEQYF
NA	TRBV10-1	TRBJ1-5	CASSEKDTYSNQPQHF
NA	TRBV29-1	TRBJ2-7	CSVEGHHPEQYF
NA	TRBV11-2	TRBJ1-5	CASSPGFGGDQPQHF
NA	TRBV27	TRBJ1-2	CASSLVGQEGPYGYTF
NA	TRBV9	TRBJ2-7	CASSVAPTYEQYF
NA	TRBV30	TRBJ2-7	CAWSMGEGGEQYF
NA	TRBV4-1	TRBJ2-1	CASSQEGNEQFF
NA	TRBV6-6	TRBJ2-7	CAGSHTGQGSYEQYF
NA	TRBV5-1	TRBJ1-1	CASSLAVLGRANTEAFF
once	TRBV6-5	TRBJ2-5	CASSWGFGRRETQYF
NA	TRBV5-1	TRBJ2-3	CASSAGTNQGDTQYF
NA	TRBV27	TRBJ2-5	CASSLGAGYQETQYF
NA	TRBV27	TRBJ2-3	CASSFWLGTDTQYF
NA	TRBV13	TRBJ1-1	CASSSTGVGEAFF
NA	TRBV5-1	TRBJ2-3	CATSRQTGSSPDTQYF
NA	TRBV6-5	TRBJ1-6	CASSYATLYNSPLHF
NA	TRBV4-2	TRBJ2-1	CASSQGQGFGNEQFF